One TCR beta chain is described in this entry. In its sample, this clone was seen a few times. Its antigen is currently not known. No much larger clone is present one base from it, and per-base qualities are unavailable. The CDR3 measures 9 amino acids from cysteine to phenylalanine. CDR3 DNA only is kept here, 27 bases in frame from base 1. CDR1 and CDR2 are drawn from the germline V gene (reference sequence): WNHNN, SYGVQD. V drops 8 bases and J drops 7 bases, leaving 6 bases in between. This record comes from a study of blood T cell repertoires in COVID-19 (dated by TCRdb to the early 2020s). Regarding the complete study: Collaborator samples came from the United States, Italy and Spain and covered acute and convalescent phases of COVID-19. The material from the prospective study consisted of cDNA or gDNA derived from T cells, B-cell-depleted T cells, or PBMCs. Deeply sampled blood TCRbeta repertoires from subjects exposed to, actively infected with, or recovered from COVID-19 were included in the dataset. A freely available public database, intended as a resource for researchers studying the immune response to SARS-CoV-2, is where the repertoires were released. Samples were obtained from the ongoing ImmuneRACE study (first 160 participants) and from some 1,300 subjects provided by 6 global collaborators. The sample metadata nearly always contained a de-identified subject ID, COVID-19 status, age in years and sex. Where available, HLA class I and class II types were taken from metadata supplied by the sample provider and were not determined by assay-based typing.

Overall study outcomes, separate from this receptor: The amount of clinical and demographic metadata varied by source and participant and was provided uncurated.

TCRbeta CDR3 regions were amplified from genomic DNA using the immunoSEQ Assay, a bias-controlled multiplex PCR. The original pipeline was this. The number of nucleated cells in each sample was estimated by amplification of reference gene primers within the assay. To quantify the absolute abundance of each unique TCRbeta CDR3 rearrangement, sequence reads were collapsed and filtered. For each sample, productive Simpson clonality was calculated as the square root of Simpson's diversity index across productive rearrangements. In its TCRdb copy, this immuneACCESS table keeps in-frame sequences only and misses some clones. Where compared with another copy, unresolved V genes explain less than half of these, and the others have no known cause. V, J and clone size are those of that table, while D and trimming were read from the DNA. This sample comprises about 20,000 clones, approximately 88% of them detected only once. About 5% of the sample lies in the top ten.

Participants in the prospective study were enrolled through a virtual design, were aged roughly 18 to 95 years, and lived in fewer than 30 United States geographic areas. In the prospective study, participants were assigned to cohorts based on the clinical history participants reported in a screening survey and a study questionnaire. ImmuneRACE Cohort 3 recovered participants were defined by two consecutive negative NP/OP PCR tests, healthcare professional clearance, or symptom resolution. In the prospective study, whole blood, serum and a nasopharyngeal or oropharyngeal swab were collected from each participant by mobile phlebotomists. Additional blood draws and questionnaires over an approximately 2-month period could optionally be provided by prospective study participants. Before DNA extraction, blood samples from the prospective study were shipped at room temperature or frozen.

The sequence derives from a woman aged 25-40 years who had recovered from COVID-19. Here the chain combines TRBV10-1 and TRBJ2-7, with the D gene not clear enough to name. Sequencing was performed on PBMCs or T cells enriched from blood (not recorded which). The nucleotides are TGCGCCAGCTTCCGTGAGCAGTACTTC. Translated, it reads CASFREQYF.